The sample holds a few counts of the clone carrying this T cell receptor beta chain. Its antigen is not known. The data were taken from a study of T cell repertoires in cytomegalovirus infection. Overall study context: Recently identified HLA-C-restricted CMV epitopes and well-studied HLA-B-restricted CMV epitopes were used by the study. Public signatures in TCR beta pointed to CMV infection and matching HLA type.

In germline, CDR1 is MNHNY, CDR2 SVGAGI (reference sequence). The CDR3 contains 13 residues. Trimming took off 0 bases at V and 9 bases at J, with 12 bases between the two ends. TCRdb ran MiXCR on the reads and lists one entry per CDR3 protein. The data hold approximately 590,000 distinct CDR3 sequences, with roughly 42% observed a single time. Broader study findings: CMV-specific HLA-C-restricted TCR beta clonotypes dominated the ex vivo response.

The sequencing here drew on cultured PBMCs, taken from culture after CMV antigen stimulation. The chain uses TRBV6-6 and TRBJ2-7, with D unclear. The sequence was collected from a human donor in good health (CMV status not recorded). Some clones in this sample may be carry-over from other donors' samples. DNA for the CDR3: TGTGCCAGCAGTTACTCACCCTGGGCAGGGCAGTACTTC. Its translation: CASSYSPWAGQYF.